This T cell receptor (beta chain) was retrieved from a study of cytomegalovirus exposure and HLA in healthy donors. Broader study findings: Confirmation in vitro established that a few CMV-associated chains were specific for CMV antigens. In the 95 to 150 validation repertoires, 94% of cluster scores exceeded 0, per a later analysis. Investigators reported 150 to 200 TCR beta chains as tied to cytomegalovirus. Both high specificity and high sensitivity reportedly marked the classifier's diagnosis of cytomegalovirus status.

Details on this clone: Its antigen is undetermined.

Profiled with immunoSEQ multiplex PCR; TCRdb holds only in-frame clones, not every one. The sample records fewer than 350,000 clones, more than 75% being singletons. The germline V gene encodes CDR1 SGHRS and CDR2 YFSETQ. CDR3 size: 18 residues. V gave up 0 bases and J gave up 5 bases; unmatched junction bases: 9. Sequencing used PBMCs. This sequence was found in a woman aged 18-35 years in good health and CMV-seronegative. The rearrangement links TRBV5-1 to TRBJ2-1; TRBD2 agrees at 12 bases. The CDR3 DNA reads TGCGCCAGCAGCTTGGGCCCTAGCGGGAGGGCCGTAGACAATGAGCAGTTCTTC. Protein: CASSLGPSGRAVDNEQFF.